This passage covers 8 T cell receptor beta chains from one sample sequenced in a study of T cells in Graves' hyperthyroidism and ophthalmopathy. RNA transcripts were the template for amplifying TCR beta CDR3 regions. The study used the HTBI primer set for a first-round RT-PCR of the TCR CDR3. TCRdb re-derived calls from the multiplex PCR reads in MiXCR, one entry per CDR3 protein. Among over 250,000 distinct CDR3 sequences listed, roughly an eighth were seen once. The sample was blood. Receptors originate from a woman between 35 and 50 years old with Graves' ophthalmopathy.

This clonotype was recorded a few times. The rearrangement joins TRBV11-2 to TRBJ2-5; 15 positions match TRBD2. The CDR3 totals 19 residues. The ends lost 4 bases at V and 3 bases at J; junction bases unmatched: 12. CDR1 and CDR2 from the germline V gene are SGHAT and FQNNGV. CDR3 region: CASSSTEGTSGGIKETQYF. The DNA for the CDR3 is TGTGCCAGCAGCTCCACGGAAGGGACTAGCGGGGGGATTAAAGAGACCCAGTACTTC.

At least ten counts were recorded for this clonotype. The chain recombines TRBV2 with TRBJ2-5; weak D call: TRBD2 (7 bases). The CDR3 totals 14 residues. Germline V gene lookup returns CDR1 SNHLY and CDR2 FYNNEI. V shed 7 bases and J shed 5 bases, with 17 bases lying between them. The chain's CDR3 is CASTERGGGETQYF. CDR3 nucleotide sequence: TGTGCCAGCACCGAGAGGGGGGGCGGGGAGACCCAGTACTTC.

Ten or more counts support this clonotype. The V call is TRBV11-2, the J call TRBJ1-1; D perhaps matches TRBD1 (5 bases). The CDR3 contains 15 residues. Per the germline V gene, CDR1 is SGHAT and CDR2 is FQNNGV. V gave up 5 bases and J gave up 6 bases, with 19 bases separating them. The CDR3 DNA reads as TGTGCCAGCAGCCTCCTGACAGCAGTACTAGCTGAAGCTTTCTTT. It is translated as CASSLLTAVLAEAFF. The entire variable domain, with the rest obtained from reference TRBV11-2 and TRBJ1-1, is as follows: EAGVAQSPRYKIIEKRQSVAFWCNPISGHATLYWYQQILGQGPKLLIQFQNNGVVDDSQLPKDRFSAERLKGVDSTLKIQPAKLEDSAVYLCASSLLTAVLAEAFFGQGTRLTVV.

This clonotype was picked up many times. The chain carries TRBV19 and TRBJ2-1; 7 bases align to TRBD2. The CDR3 runs to 16 residues. V shed 5 bases, J shed 0 bases, and the junction held 7 bases outside the gene matches. In germline, CDR1 is LNHDA, CDR2 SQIVND (reference sequence). CDR3 nucleotide sequence: TGTGCCAGTAGTCGTCGAGCGGGGATCTCCTACAATGAGCAGTTCTTC. Translation gives CASSRRAGISYNEQFF.

This clonotype turned up a few times. The rearrangement joins TRBV5-8 to TRBJ2-2; 7 nucleotides line up with TRBD1. The V segment lost 0 bases and the J segment 3 bases; nucleotides outside the gene matches: 2. The CDR3 length is 15 residues. CDR1 SGHTS and CDR2 YDEGEE come from the germline V gene. CDR3 amino acids: CASSLEGAHTGELFF. The DNA of the CDR3 is TGTGCCAGCAGCTTGGAGGGGGCCCACACCGGGGAGCTGTTTTTT. The full variable domain, rest sourced from reference TRBV5-8 and TRBJ2-2, is EAGVTQSPTHLIKTRGQQATLRCSPISGHTSVYWYQQALGLGLQFLLWYDEGEERNRGNFPPRFSGRQFPNYSSELNVNALELEDSALYLCASSLEGAHTGELFFGEGSRLTVL.

This clonotype was counted ten times or more. DNA for the CDR3: TGTGCCAGCAGTCCCCGGCAGGGACCCAAAGCTTTCTTT. This encodes CASSPRQGPKAFF. J is TRBJ1-1 and V is TRBV12-3 or TRBV12-4; D perhaps matches TRBD1 (5 bases). The V gene lost 5 bases and the J gene lost 9 bases, with 16 bases spanning the gap. The CDR3 has 13 amino acids.

This clonotype was recorded many times. This chain joins TRBV10-3 and TRBJ1-2; the D is unclear. In germline, CDR1 is ENHRY, CDR2 SYGVKD. V gave up 4 bases and J gave up 3 bases, with 21 bases separating them. The CDR3 spans 17 residues. CDR3 in DNA: TGTGCCATCAGTGGAACGGTAGGGTTTAAAGTGGACTATGGCTACACCTTC. It translates to CAISGTVGFKVDYGYTF.

In its sample, this clonotype was seen a few times. The chain combines TRBV11-2 with TRBJ1-4; 8 bases line up with TRBD1. From germline, CDR1 is SGHAT and CDR2 FQNNGV. This CDR3 is built from 15 residues. The V and J ends lost 7 bases and 5 bases, in that order; junction bases with no gene match: 9. CDR3 residues: CASNGRGLLNEKLFF. In DNA, the CDR3 is TGTGCCAGCAATGGCAGGGGGCTATTGAATGAAAAACTGTTTTTT. The full variable domain, in which reference TRBV11-2 and TRBJ1-4 provide the parts outside the CDR3, is EAGVAQSPRYKIIEKRQSVAFWCNPISGHATLYWYQQILGQGPKLLIQFQNNGVVDDSQLPKDRFSAERLKGVDSTLKIQPAKLEDSAVYLCASNGRGLLNEKLFFGSGTQLSVL.